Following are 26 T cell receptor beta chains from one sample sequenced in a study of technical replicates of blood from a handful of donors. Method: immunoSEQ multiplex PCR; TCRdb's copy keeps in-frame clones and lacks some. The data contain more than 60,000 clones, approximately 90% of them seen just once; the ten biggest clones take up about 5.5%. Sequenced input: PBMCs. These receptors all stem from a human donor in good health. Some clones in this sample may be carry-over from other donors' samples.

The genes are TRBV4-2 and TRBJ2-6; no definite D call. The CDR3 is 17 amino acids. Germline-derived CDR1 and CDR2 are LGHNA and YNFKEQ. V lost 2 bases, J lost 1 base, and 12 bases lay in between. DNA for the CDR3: TGTGCCAGCAGCCAACTCTTGACGGGTTCTGGGGCCAACGTCCTGACTTTC. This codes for CASSQLLTGSGANVLTF.

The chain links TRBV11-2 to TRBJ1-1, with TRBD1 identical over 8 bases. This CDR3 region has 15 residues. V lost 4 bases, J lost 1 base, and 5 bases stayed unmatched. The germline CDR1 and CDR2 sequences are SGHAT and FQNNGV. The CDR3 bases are TGTGCCAGCAGCTCATCCGGGACAGGGAACACTGAAGCTTTCTTT. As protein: CASSSSGTGNTEAFF.

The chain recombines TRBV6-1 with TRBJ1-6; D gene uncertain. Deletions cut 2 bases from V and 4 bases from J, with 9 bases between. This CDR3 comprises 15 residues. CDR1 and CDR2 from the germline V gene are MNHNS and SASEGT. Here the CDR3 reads CASSEKQDYNSPLHF. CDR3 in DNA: TGTGCCAGCAGTGAAAAACAAGATTATAATTCACCCCTCCACTTT.

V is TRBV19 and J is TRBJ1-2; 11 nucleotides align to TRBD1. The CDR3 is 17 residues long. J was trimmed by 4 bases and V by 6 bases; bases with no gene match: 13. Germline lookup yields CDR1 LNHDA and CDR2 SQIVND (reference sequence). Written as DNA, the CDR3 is TGTGCCAGTAGCCCTGGGACAGGGGGTACAGACTCCTATGGCTACACCTTC. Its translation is CASSPGTGGTDSYGYTF.

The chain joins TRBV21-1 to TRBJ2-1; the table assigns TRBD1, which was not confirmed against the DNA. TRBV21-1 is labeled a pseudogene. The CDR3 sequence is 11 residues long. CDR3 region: CARKPGGIKFF. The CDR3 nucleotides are TGTGCCAGAAAACCAGGGGGGATTAAGTTCTTC.

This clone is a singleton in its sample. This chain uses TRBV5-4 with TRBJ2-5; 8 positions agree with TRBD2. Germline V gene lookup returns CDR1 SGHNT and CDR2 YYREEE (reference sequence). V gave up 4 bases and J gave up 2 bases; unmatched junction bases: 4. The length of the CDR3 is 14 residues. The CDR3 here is CASSPGGGQETQYF. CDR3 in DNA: TGTGCCAGCAGCCCCGGGGGGGGGCAAGAGACCCAGTACTTC.

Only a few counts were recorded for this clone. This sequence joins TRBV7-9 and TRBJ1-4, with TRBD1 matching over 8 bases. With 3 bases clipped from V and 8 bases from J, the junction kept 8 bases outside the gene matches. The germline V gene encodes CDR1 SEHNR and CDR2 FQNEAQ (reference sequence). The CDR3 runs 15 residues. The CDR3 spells CASSLVGQGYEKLFF. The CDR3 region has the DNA TGTGCCAGCAGCTTGGTCGGACAGGGCTACGAAAAACTGTTTTTT. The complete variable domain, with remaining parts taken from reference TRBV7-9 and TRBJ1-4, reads DTGVSQNPRHKITKRGQNVTFRCDPISEHNRLYWYRQTLGQGPEFLTYFQNEAQLEKSRLLSDRFSAERPKGSFSTLEIQRTEQGDSAMYLCASSLVGQGYEKLFFGSGTQLSVL.

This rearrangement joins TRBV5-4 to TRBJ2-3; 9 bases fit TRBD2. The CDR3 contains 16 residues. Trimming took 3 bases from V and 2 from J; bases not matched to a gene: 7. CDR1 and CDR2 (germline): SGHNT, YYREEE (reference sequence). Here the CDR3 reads CASSSSTSGYTDTQYF. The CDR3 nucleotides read TGTGCCAGCAGCTCCTCCACTAGCGGGTACACAGATACGCAGTATTTT.

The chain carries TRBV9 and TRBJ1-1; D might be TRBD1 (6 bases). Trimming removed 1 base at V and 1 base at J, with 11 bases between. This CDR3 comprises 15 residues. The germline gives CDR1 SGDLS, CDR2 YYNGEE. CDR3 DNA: TGTGCCAGCAGCGTACTGGGGACATCGAACACTGAAGCTTTCTTT. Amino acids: CASSVLGTSNTEAFF.

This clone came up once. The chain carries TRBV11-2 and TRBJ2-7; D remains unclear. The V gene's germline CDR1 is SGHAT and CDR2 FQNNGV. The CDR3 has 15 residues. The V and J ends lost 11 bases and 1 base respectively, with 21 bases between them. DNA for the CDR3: TGTGCCTCGTCCGGCAGGCCAGATGGATCCTACGAGCAGTACTTC. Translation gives CASSGRPDGSYEQYF.

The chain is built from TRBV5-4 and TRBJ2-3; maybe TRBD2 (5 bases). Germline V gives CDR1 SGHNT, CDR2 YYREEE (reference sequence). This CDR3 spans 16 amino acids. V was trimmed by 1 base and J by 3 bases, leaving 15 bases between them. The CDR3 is CASSLHGEMTTDTQYF. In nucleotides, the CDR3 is TGTGCCAGCAGCTTGCATGGGGAGATGACTACAGATACGCAGTATTTT.

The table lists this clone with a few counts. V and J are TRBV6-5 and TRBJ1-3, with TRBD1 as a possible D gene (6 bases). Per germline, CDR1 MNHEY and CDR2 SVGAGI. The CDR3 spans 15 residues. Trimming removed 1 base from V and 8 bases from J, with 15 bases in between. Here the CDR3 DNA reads TGTGCCAGCAGTTACTGGGGGCCGCGCGGACACACCATATATTTT. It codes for CASSYWGPRGHTIYF.

The CDR3 DNA is TGTGCCAGCAGCTCTGGACACTGGAGGGATTATGGCTACACCTTC. Its translation: CASSSGHWRDYGYTF. The V and J genes are TRBV5-4 and TRBJ1-2; D possibly corresponds to TRBD1 (5 bases). The CDR3 consists of 15 residues. V lost 3 bases and J lost 5, with 17 bases in between. Germline CDR1 is SGHNT and CDR2 is YYREEE (reference sequence).

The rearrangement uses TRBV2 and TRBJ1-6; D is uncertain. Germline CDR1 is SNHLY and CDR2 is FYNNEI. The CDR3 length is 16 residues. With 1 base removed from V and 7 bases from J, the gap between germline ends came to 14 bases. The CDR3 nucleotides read TGTGCCAGCAGTGAAGTTGTCCCAGGCCCCAATTCACCCCTCCACTTT. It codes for CASSEVVPGPNSPLHF.

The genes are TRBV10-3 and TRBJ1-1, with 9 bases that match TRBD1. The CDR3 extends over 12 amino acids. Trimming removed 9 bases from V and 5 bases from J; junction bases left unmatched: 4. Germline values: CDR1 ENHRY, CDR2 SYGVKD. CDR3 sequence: CAINRGQTEAFF. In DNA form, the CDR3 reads TGTGCCATTAACAGGGGGCAGACTGAAGCTTTCTTT.

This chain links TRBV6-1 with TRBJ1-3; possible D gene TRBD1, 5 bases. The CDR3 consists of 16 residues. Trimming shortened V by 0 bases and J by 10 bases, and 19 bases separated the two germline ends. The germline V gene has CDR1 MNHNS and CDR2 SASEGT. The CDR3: CASSEAGGLVRSTIYF. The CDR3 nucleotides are TGTGCCAGCAGTGAAGCGGGGGGACTTGTCAGGAGTACCATATATTTT.

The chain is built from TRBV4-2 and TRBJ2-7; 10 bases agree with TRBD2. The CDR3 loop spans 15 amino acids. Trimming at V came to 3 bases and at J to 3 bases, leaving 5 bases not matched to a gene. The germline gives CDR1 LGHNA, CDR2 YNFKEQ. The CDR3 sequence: CASSQGLAFFYEQYF. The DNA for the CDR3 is TGTGCCAGCAGCCAGGGACTAGCGTTTTTCTACGAGCAGTACTTC.

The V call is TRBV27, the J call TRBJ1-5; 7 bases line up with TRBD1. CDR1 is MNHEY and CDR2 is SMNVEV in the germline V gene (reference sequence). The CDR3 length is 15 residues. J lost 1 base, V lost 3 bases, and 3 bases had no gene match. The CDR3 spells CASSLQGVSNQPQHF. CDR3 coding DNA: TGTGCCAGCAGTTTGCAGGGGGTGAGCAATCAGCCCCAGCATTTT.

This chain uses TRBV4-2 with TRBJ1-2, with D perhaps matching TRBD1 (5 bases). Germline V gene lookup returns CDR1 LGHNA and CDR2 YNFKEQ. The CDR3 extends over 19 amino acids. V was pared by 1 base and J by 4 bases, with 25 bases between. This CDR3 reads CASSQVGLVAGSLVYGYTF. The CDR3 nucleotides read TGTGCCAGCAGCCAAGTCGGCCTGGTGGCAGGGTCGTTGGTCTATGGCTACACCTTC.

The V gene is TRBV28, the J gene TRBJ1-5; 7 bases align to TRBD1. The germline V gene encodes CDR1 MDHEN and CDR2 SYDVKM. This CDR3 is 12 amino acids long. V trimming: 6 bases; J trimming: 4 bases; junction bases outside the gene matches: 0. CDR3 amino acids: CASRTGNQPQHF. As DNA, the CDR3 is TGTGCCAGCAGGACAGGGAATCAGCCCCAGCATTTT.

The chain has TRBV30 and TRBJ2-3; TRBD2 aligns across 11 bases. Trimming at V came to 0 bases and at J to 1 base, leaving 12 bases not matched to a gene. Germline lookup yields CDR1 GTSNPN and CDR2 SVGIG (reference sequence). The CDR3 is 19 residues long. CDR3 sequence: CAWSVTSGSKFLGTDTQYF. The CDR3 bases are TGTGCCTGGAGTGTCACTAGCGGGAGCAAGTTCCTTGGCACAGATACGCAGTATTTT.

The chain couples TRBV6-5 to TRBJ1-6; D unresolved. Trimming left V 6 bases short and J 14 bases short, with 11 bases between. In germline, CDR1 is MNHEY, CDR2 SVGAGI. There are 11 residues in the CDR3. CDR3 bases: TGTGCCAGCAGATCCCCGGGGTCCCTCCACTTT. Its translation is CASRSPGSLHF.

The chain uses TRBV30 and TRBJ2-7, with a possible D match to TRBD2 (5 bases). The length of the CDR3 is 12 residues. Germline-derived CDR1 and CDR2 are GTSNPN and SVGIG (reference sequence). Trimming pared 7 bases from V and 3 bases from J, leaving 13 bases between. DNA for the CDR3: TGTGCCTCGGGGTCGGAGAACTACGAGCAGTACTTC. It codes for CASGSENYEQYF.

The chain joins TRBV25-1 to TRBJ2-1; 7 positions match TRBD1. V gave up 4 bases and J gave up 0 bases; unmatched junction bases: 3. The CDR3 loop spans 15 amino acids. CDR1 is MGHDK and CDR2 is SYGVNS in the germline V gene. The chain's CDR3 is CASSVTGVSYNEQFF. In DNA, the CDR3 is TGTGCCAGCAGTGTTACAGGGGTCTCCTACAATGAGCAGTTCTTC.

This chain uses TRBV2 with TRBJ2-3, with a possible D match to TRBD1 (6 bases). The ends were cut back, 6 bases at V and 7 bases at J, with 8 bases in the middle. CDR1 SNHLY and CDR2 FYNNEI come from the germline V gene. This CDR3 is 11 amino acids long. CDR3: CASSRGNTQYF. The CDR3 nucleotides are TGTGCCAGCAGCAGGGGAAATACGCAGTATTTT.

CDR3 nucleotides: TGTGCCAGCAGTGACGCAGGCTACAATGAGCAGTTCTTC. It translates to CASSDAGYNEQFF. The gene calls are TRBV6-4 and TRBJ2-1; D not resolved. CDR1 is MRHNA, CDR2 SNTAGT, per germline. CDR3 length: 13 amino acids. V was shortened by 2 bases and J by 3 bases, with 5 bases between the two germline ends.